This TCR beta chain came from a study of blood T cells in healthy people across ages. Together with a sample-barcoded 5' primer, a J-beta primer mix was included in a second PCR lasting about 7 to 12 cycles. TCRdb used MiXCR to reprocess the 5' RACE reads, holding one entry per CDR3 protein. The table has 700,000 to 850,000 distinct CDR3 sequences, about 36% seen once; the top ten hold 13%. Trimming stripped 6 bases from V and 0 bases from J, with 14 bases between. From germline, CDR1 is ENHRY and CDR2 SYGVKD. The CDR3 totals 15 residues. The clonotype originates from a man between 18 and 29 years old in good health. The V and J genes are TRBV10-3 and TRBJ1-2; TRBD1 might be the D (6 bases). Sequencing input: blood. In DNA, the CDR3 is TGTGCCATCAGGGATACAGGGCGGGCTAACTATGGCTACACCTTC. It specifies CAIRDTGRANYGYTF.